The present T cell receptor (beta chain) was sequenced within a study of cytomegalovirus exposure and HLA in healthy donors. With 60 Vbeta and 13 Jbeta primers, the PCR was carried out. Method: immunoSEQ multiplex PCR; TCRdb's copy keeps in-frame clones and lacks some. In the table there are some 190,000 clones, around three quarters of which are singletons. The CDR3 extends over 13 amino acids. Trimming left V 0 bases short and J 7 bases short, with 7 bases between. Per germline, CDR1 LNHNV and CDR2 YYDKDF (reference sequence). The receptor was isolated from a woman aged 25 to 39 in good health and CMV-seronegative. The chain links TRBV15 to TRBJ1-5; D is uncertain. Sequencing was performed on PBMCs. This CDR3 is CATSRERRQPQHF. DNA for the CDR3: TGTGCCACCAGCAGAGAGCGGCGCCAGCCCCAGCATTTT. Using reference TRBV15 and TRBJ1-5 for the parts outside the CDR3, the full variable domain is DAMVIQNPRYQVTQFGKPVTLSCSQTLNHNVMYWYQQKSSQAPKLLFHYYDKDFNNEADTPDNFQSRRPNTSFCFLDIRSPGLGDTAMYLCATSRERRQPQHFGDGTRLSIL.